What follows is one T cell receptor beta chain and its context. This clonotype was picked up many times. Its antigen is unknown. No base quality values were provided; no much bigger clone lies one nucleotide off. Measured from the cysteine to the phenylalanine, the CDR3 is 15 residues long. The read is trimmed to its CDR3 DNA, 45 bases read in frame from base 1. V was cut back by 7 bases and J by 4 bases, leaving a gap of 20 bases between them. The data belong to a study of Graves' ophthalmopathy and Graves' hyperthyroidism (dated by TCRdb to the late 2010s). Study-wide context: Peripheral blood samples were taken at the time of initial diagnosis, before any treatment was given. Following sample collection, hyperthyroidism patients were given methimazole at a starting dose of 30 mg daily, and ophthalmopathy patients were given high-dose intravenous methylprednisolone. An independent validation cohort was composed of some 19 hyperthyroidism patients and about 17 patients who later progressed from hyperthyroidism to ophthalmopathy. The study used signatures of the TCR beta repertoire to tell Graves' ophthalmopathy apart from Graves' hyperthyroidism and to predict which patients would progress to ophthalmopathy. T-cell repertoires of thyroid tissue and blood were compared in six hyperthyroidism patients. In total, 135 blood samples were TCR-sequenced: around 42 ophthalmopathy, some 75 hyperthyroidism and roughly 17 hyperthyroidism-to-ophthalmopathy patients. The 90 to 100 discovery patients were randomly split 7:3 into training and test sets. A discovery set of 95 to 100 patients (about 45 ophthalmopathy, some 58 stable hyperthyroidism) was enrolled to explore V-J signatures distinguishing ophthalmopathy from hyperthyroidism.

TCR beta CDR3 regions were amplified from RNA transcripts for repertoire sequencing. The first round of RT-PCR was done with HTBI primers and the Qiagen OneStep RT-PCR kit, and was followed by a second round of multiplex PCR, then size selection and purification. Sequencing of the libraries was carried out on an Illumina HiSeq2000 in paired-end mode with 100 bp reads. In the authors' own workflow: SOAPnuke was used for read processing, and reads with adapters, uncalled bases, a mean Phred below 15, or no exact constant-primer or identifier match were discarded. COPE v1.2.5 was used to merge high-quality paired reads. Each unique nucleotide sequence was treated as a clonotype, and MiTCR v1.1 was used to align the clonotypes to the IMGT TRB V, D and J references. The analysis was limited to V-J combinations with a frequency above 0.0001, which together covered approximately 99% of repertoires. A TCR clonal expansion and chaos score per V-J combination was defined as the ratio of F50 clonal expansion to chaos observed in the TCRdist matrix. Welch's t-statistics and random forest were used to reduce the features to some 13 V-J combinations, which were then used as input to a naive Bayes classifier. The Morisita-Horn index was used to measure how similar the thyroid and blood repertoires were. The raw public reads went through TCRdb reprocessing: fastp at Q25, MiXCR clone calling, in-frame beta chains kept. When rows share a CDR3 protein, they turn into one entry using the most common DNA and genes. The authors' filters were not applied to this entry. The sample includes nearly 400,000 distinct CDR3 sequences, with 15% to 20% observed a single time. The top ten constitute 1.6% of the sample.

Patients with ophthalmopathy had moderately to severely active disease, with a Clinical Activity Score of 3 or more, a NOSPECS grade of 4 or more, and a disease duration of less than 3 months. Anyone with other autoimmune diseases, uncontrolled infections, pregnancy or lactation was excluded from the study. Clinical symptoms, serum thyroxine, TRAb, thyroid ultrasound and orbital computed tomography were used for diagnosis. Ficoll-Paque density gradient centrifugation was used to isolate PBMCs from under 11 ml of fresh peripheral blood. Total RNA was extracted using Trizol reagent, and RNA quality was checked on an Agilent 2100 Bioanalyzer. General conclusions and limits of the study: Among expanded thyroid clonotypes with frequency above 0.001, most also showed up in blood, which suggests that blood repertoires may reflect the thyroid immune response. Sample size was not statistically predetermined, and group allocation was not concealed from the investigators. The 13-signature model separated ophthalmopathy from stable hyperthyroidism with about 86% sensitivity and approximately 83% specificity in cross-validation, and 80%/75% in the test set. In validation, the model predicted ophthalmopathy progression with 70.59% sensitivity and approximately 72% specificity; some 13 predicted patients were CT-confirmed with GO in a median of approximately 6.2 months.

The source material was peripheral blood. The clonotype was recovered from a woman aged 18-35 years with Graves' ophthalmopathy. Donor details come from another sample of the same person, matched by shared clones. The chain uses TRBV12-3 or TRBV12-4 and TRBJ2-7; the best D guess is TRBD1, with 6 bases matching. The CDR3 corresponds to CASKNTGSSWYEQYF. The bases read TGTGCCAGCAAGAACACAGGGAGCTCCTGGTACGAGCAGTACTTC.